These 9 T cell receptor beta chains were sequenced from one sample in a study of T-cell memory formation after mild COVID-19 (dated by TCRdb to the early 2020s). Library construction relied on 5' RACE. Sequencing took place on an Illumina NovaSeq 6000. TCRdb took the public reads, trimmed them with fastp at Q25, ran MiXCR for clone calling and kept in-frame beta chains. For every CDR3 protein sequence, its rows merge into one entry that carries the most common genes and DNA. The sample yields under 300,000 distinct CDR3 sequences; less than 20% were counted once. The ten largest make up 3.5% of the sample. The sequencing input was PBMCs or a T cell subset sorted from them (not recorded which). Source of these receptors: a man in his late teens or twenties who had mild COVID-19 (a few samples of this study predate the infection). The sample titles of this study are shuffled in the database, so cell type and time point are left out; the donor was told from shared clones.

This chain joins TRBV28 and TRBJ2-5; 7 bases map to TRBD2. There are 14 residues in the CDR3. In germline, CDR1 is MDHEN, CDR2 SYDVKM. The trim removed 6 bases at V and 7 bases at J, leaving 11 bases unmatched. CDR3 amino acids: CASRGGGSMGTQYF. In DNA form, the CDR3 reads TGTGCCAGCAGGGGGGGAGGGTCCATGGGGACCCAGTACTTC.

This clonotype appeared a few times. This chain joins TRBV7-9 and TRBJ2-5; D unclear. With 0 bases removed from V and 0 bases from J, the gap between germline ends came to 11 bases. The germline gives CDR1 SEHNR, CDR2 FQNEAQ (reference sequence). There are 16 residues in the CDR3. The CDR3 protein is CASSLAPFGYQETQYF. The CDR3 region has the DNA TGTGCCAGCAGCTTAGCGCCTTTCGGGTACCAAGAGACCCAGTACTTC.

The CDR3 bases are TGTGCCAGCAGTTACTCGCGGGGGTCTGATTCACCCCTCCACTTT. The encoded protein is CASSYSRGSDSPLHF. The gene calls are TRBV6-2 or TRBV6-3 and TRBJ1-6, with D perhaps TRBD1 (5 bases). CDR3 length equals 15 residues. Germline V gene sequence: CDR1 MNHEY, CDR2 SVGEGT. Deletions cut 0 bases from V and 8 bases from J, with 11 bases between.

V is TRBV28 and J is TRBJ1-5; maybe TRBD1 (5 bases). The CDR3 extends over 14 amino acids. Germline loops: CDR1 MDHEN, CDR2 SYDVKM. V lost 6 bases to trimming and J lost 11 bases, with 20 bases between them. CDR3 bases: TGTGCCAGCAGCACCGCGCAGAGCCGGGGGGCCCAGCATTTT. Protein product: CASSTAQSRGAQHF.

Ten or more counts support this clonotype. The rearrangement uses TRBV18 and TRBJ1-1; 7 nucleotides align to TRBD1. The CDR3 is 15 residues long. V lost 3 bases, J lost 0 bases, and 4 bases stayed unmatched. The germline V gene encodes CDR1 KGHSH and CDR2 LQKENI. CDR3: CASSPKGALNTEAFF. The CDR3 DNA sequence: TGTGCCAGCTCACCGAAGGGGGCTTTGAACACTGAAGCTTTCTTT. The full variable domain, rest sourced from reference TRBV18 and TRBJ1-1, is NAGVMQNPRHLVRRRGQEARLRCSPMKGHSHVYWYRQLPEEGLKFMVYLQKENIIDESGMPKERFSAEFPKEGPSILRIQQVVRGDSAAYFCASSPKGALNTEAFFGQGTRLTVV.

This clonotype has a handful of counts. This rearrangement joins TRBV7-9 to TRBJ1-4; TRBD1 might be the D (5 bases). The CDR3 is made up of 13 amino acids. V gave up 5 bases and J gave up 8 bases, with 12 bases separating them. CDR1 SEHNR and CDR2 FQNEAQ come from the germline V gene (reference sequence). CDR3 protein: CASSPRGVEKLFF. The CDR3 bases are TGTGCCAGCAGCCCCCGGGGGGTGGAAAAACTGTTTTTT.

J is TRBJ2-1 and V is TRBV7-9; 16 positions match TRBD2. Germline V lookup: CDR1 SEHNR, CDR2 FQNEAQ (reference sequence). J gave up 3 bases and V 1 base, and 3 bases lay outside the gene matches. This CDR3 is built from 18 residues. The CDR3 nucleotides read TGTGCCAGCAGCTTAGTTGGGACTAGCGGGGGGGGCTACAATGAGCAGTTCTTC. It translates to CASSLVGTSGGGYNEQFF.

This clonotype has only a few counts. The rearrangement joins TRBV7-6 to TRBJ1-2; TRBD1 matches at 9 bases. V lost 5 bases, J lost 8 bases, and 9 bases stayed unmatched. Per the germline V gene, CDR1 is SGHVS and CDR2 is FNYEAQ. The CDR3 is 14 residues long. Here the CDR3 reads CASSAQGAMRGYTF. The DNA for the CDR3 is TGTGCCAGCAGCGCACAGGGGGCGATGCGAGGCTACACCTTC.

The chain joins TRBV3-1 to TRBJ2-7; D is perhaps TRBD2 (6 bases). The CDR3 has 15 amino acids. Trimming pared 0 bases from V and 3 bases from J, leaving 12 bases between. Per the germline V gene, CDR1 is LGHDT and CDR2 is YNNKEL (reference sequence). CDR3 in DNA: TGTGCCAGCAGCCAAGATTATCGACTAGTCTACGAGCAGTACTTC. It is translated as CASSQDYRLVYEQYF.